These 3 T cell receptor beta chains were all obtained from the same sample, sequenced in a study of early T cells in non-severe SARS-CoV-2 infection. From the 5' RACE reads, TCRdb called clonotypes with MiXCR, one entry per CDR3 protein. The sample records 69,000 or so distinct CDR3 sequences, approximately 4.6% being singletons. Sequenced material: whole blood, taken at baseline. The receptors come from an adult who was a healthcare worker with PCR-confirmed SARS-CoV-2 infection or an uninfected control (not recorded which). The donor label of this sample is uncertain.

The chain links TRBV18 to TRBJ2-1; D assignment may be TRBD1 or TRBD2 (5 bases each). Germline V CDR1 and CDR2: KGHSH, LQKENI. The V gene lost 0 bases and the J gene lost 2 bases, with 11 bases spanning the gap. The CDR3 length is 16 residues. CDR3 amino acids: CASSPPYGGAYNEQFF. CDR3 bases: TGTGCCAGCTCACCACCGTATGGGGGAGCCTACAATGAGCAGTTCTTC.

At least ten counts were recorded for this clonotype. This rearrangement joins TRBV20-1 to TRBJ2-3; a possible D gene is TRBD2 (5 bases). The germline V and J ends were trimmed by 3 bases and 3 bases, with 10 bases remaining between them. This CDR3 spans 13 amino acids. The germline V gene encodes CDR1 DFQATT and CDR2 SNEGSKA (reference sequence). CDR3 DNA: TGCAGTGCTAGGCCCCCGGGGACAGATACGCAGTATTTT. Protein: CSARPPGTDTQYF.

This clonotype was recorded at least ten times. The gene calls are TRBV7-2 and TRBJ1-1; 8 positions agree with TRBD1. The CDR3 length is 13 residues. J lost 5 bases, V lost 3 bases, and 2 bases had no gene match. CDR1 and CDR2 from the germline V gene are SGHTA and FQGNSA. This chain's CDR3 is CASSLDRVTEAFF. The CDR3 nucleotides read TGTGCCAGCAGCTTGGACAGGGTAACTGAAGCTTTCTTT.